The clone carrying this T cell receptor beta chain was counted ten times or more. Its antigen remains unidentified. The entry originates in a study of Graves' ophthalmopathy and Graves' hyperthyroidism. Across the study: Samples of peripheral blood were obtained at initial diagnosis, prior to treatment of any kind.

Donors with ophthalmopathy: moderate-to-severe activity, CAS ≥3, NOSPECS ≥4, duration under 3 months. Amplification of the TCR beta CDR3 regions used RNA transcripts (as template). Second-round multiplex PCR followed a first-round RT-PCR using HTBI primers. Using its own MiXCR run on the multiplex PCR reads, TCRdb lists one record per CDR3 protein. The profile shows fewer than 400,000 distinct CDR3 sequences, around 18% of them singletons. CDR3 length equals 13 residues. Trimming took 2 bases from V and 0 from J, leaving 4 bases between them. The study, taken as a whole, reports: Researchers report that a 13-signature model separated ophthalmopathy from stable hyperthyroidism, posting around 86% sensitivity and about 80% specificity. Blood repertoires reportedly contained most expanded thyroid clonotypes above 0.001 frequency.

This chain joins TRBV12-3 or TRBV12-4 and TRBJ1-1, with D unclear. The source material was peripheral blood. The receptor was derived from a young woman with Graves' ophthalmopathy. CDR3 bases: TGTGCCAGCAGTTTACTAATGAACACTGAAGCTTTCTTT. This translates into CASSLLMNTEAFF.